This T cell receptor (beta chain) was recorded in a study of radiotherapy plus CTLA-4 blockade in lung cancer. Study-wide background: Objective responses were documented in about 19% of patients, with disease control in roughly 33%. Points from the study as a whole: Researchers report tumor-derived TCR clones expanding in blood after radiotherapy plus ipilimumab. Response was reportedly best predicted by early blood T cell clone dynamics, with interferon-beta.

Assay used: immunoSEQ multiplex PCR; TCRdb lists only in-frame clones, some missing. The sample has roughly 58,000 clones, roughly four fifths seen once. Note on this clone: Its antigen remains unidentified.

Chemo-refractory metastatic non-small-cell lung cancer patients received focal radiation with ipilimumab CTLA-4 blockade. This CDR3 region has 16 residues. Germline CDR1 and CDR2: SGDLS and YYNGEE. V trimming: 1 base; J trimming: 1 base; junction bases outside the gene matches: 5. The chain carries TRBV9 and TRBJ2-5; 9 positions match TRBD2. The source material was peripheral blood, sampled from a patient treated with radiotherapy plus ipilimumab. This receptor was taken from a human donor with non-small cell lung cancer whose response to radiotherapy plus ipilimumab could not be evaluated. The CDR3 sequence is CASSVYSGGLQETQYF. CDR3 DNA sequence: TGTGCCAGCAGCGTATATAGCGGGGGCCTCCAAGAGACCCAGTACTTC.